This is a list of T cell receptor beta chains from one sample in a study of blood T cell repertoires in COVID-19. Here immunoSEQ multiplex PCR was the method, and the copy in TCRdb shows in-frame clones only, minus some. The repertoire holds roughly 230,000 clones, with around 82% as singletons. Sequencing was performed on peripheral blood. These receptors all stem from a woman of 80 years or more with acute or convalescent COVID-19. Both conserved end residues are part of each CDR3. The D gene is left open where the match is weak. Some rows mark clone size as missing; the rest say once, few, many or name a class of expanded clone.

v_call,clone_size,d_call,j_call,cdr3_aa,cdr3_nt
TRBV7-8,NA,NA,TRBJ2-7,CASSLLRSYEQYF,TGTGCCAGCAGCTTATTACGGTCCTACGAGCAGTACTTC
TRBV5-4,NA,NA,TRBJ2-5,CASSSLQGAETQYF,TGTGCCAGCAGCTCCTTACAGGGTGCAGAGACCCAGTACTTC
TRBV27,NA,TRBD1,TRBJ1-2,CASSPQGGNAYGYTF,TGTGCCAGCAGTCCACAGGGGGGAAACGCCTATGGCTACACCTTC
TRBV27,NA,NA,TRBJ1-1,CASSPGGKGNTEAFF,TGTGCCAGCAGTCCCGGGGGTAAGGGGAACACTGAAGCTTTCTTT
TRBV19,NA,TRBD1,TRBJ1-3,CASSTLQGVGSGNTIYF,TGTGCCAGTAGTACCCTACAGGGGGTCGGCTCTGGAAACACCATATATTTT
TRBV10-3,NA,NA,TRBJ1-5,CAISAQGNSNQPQHF,TGTGCCATCAGCGCCCAGGGCAATAGCAATCAGCCCCAGCATTTT
TRBV3-1/TRBV3-2,NA,TRBD2,TRBJ2-5,CASSLRTSGAETQYF,TGTGCCAGCAGCCTCCGGACTAGCGGGGCAGAGACCCAGTACTTC
TRBV19,NA,TRBD1,TRBJ1-2,CASSFPTGRDYGYTF,TGTGCCAGTAGTTTCCCGACAGGGAGAGACTATGGCTACACCTTC
TRBV6-2/TRBV6-3,NA,NA,TRBJ2-5,CASSYGGETQYF,TGTGCCAGCAGTTACGGAGGAGAGACCCAGTACTTC
TRBV14,few,TRBD1,TRBJ1-2,CASSQIQGDLYGYTF,TGTGCCAGCAGCCAAATCCAGGGGGACCTCTATGGCTACACCTTC
TRBV24-1,NA,TRBD1,TRBJ2-3,CATSVGGSDTQYF,TGTGCCACCAGTGTAGGGGGCTCAGATACGCAGTATTTT
TRBV12-3/TRBV12-4,NA,NA,TRBJ1-3,CASSFSGNTIYF,TGTGCCAGCAGTTTCAGTGGAAACACCATATATTTT
TRBV5-4,NA,NA,TRBJ1-2,CASSSRQASGYTF,TGTGCCAGCAGCTCGAGACAGGCTTCTGGCTACACCTTC
TRBV11-2,NA,TRBD1,TRBJ1-3,CASSSRYRGDGGNTIYF,TGTGCCAGCAGCTCGAGATACAGGGGGGATGGTGGAAACACCATATATTTT
TRBV28,NA,NA,TRBJ2-2,CASRAGTNTGELFF,TGTGCCAGCAGAGCAGGAACGAACACCGGGGAGCTGTTTTTT
TRBV18,NA,NA,TRBJ1-6,CASSPSTAQSNSPLHF,TGTGCCAGCTCACCAAGTACAGCCCAGTCTAATTCACCCCTCCACTTT
TRBV28,NA,TRBD1,TRBJ2-7,CASTESRQGAEQYF,TGTGCCAGCACCGAGTCGAGACAGGGGGCCGAGCAGTACTTC
TRBV5-6,NA,TRBD1,TRBJ1-6,CASSSGQKNSPLHF,TGTGCCAGCAGCTCGGGACAGAAGAATTCACCCCTCCACTTT
TRBV7-3,NA,NA,TRBJ2-2,CASSLGRTNTGELFF,TGTGCCAGCAGTCTTGGTCGGACTAACACCGGGGAGCTGTTTTTT
TRBV11-2,NA,TRBD1,TRBJ2-2,CASSLSRTGIDTGELFF,TGTGCCAGCAGCTTATCCCGGACAGGGATTGACACCGGGGAGCTGTTTTTT
TRBV28,NA,NA,TRBJ1-2,CASGTLVYGYTF,TGTGCCAGCGGCACGTTGGTCTATGGCTACACCTTC
TRBV6-1,NA,NA,TRBJ2-7,CASSDRQDGLRQYF,TGTGCCAGCAGTGACCGACAGGACGGGCTCCGGCAGTACTTC
TRBV5-1,once,NA,TRBJ2-3,CASSQPTGADTQYF,TGCGCCAGCAGCCAACCGACAGGAGCAGATACGCAGTATTTT
TRBV7-9,NA,NA,TRBJ1-1,CASSVGQFMNTEAFF,TGTGCCAGCAGCGTCGGACAGTTTATGAACACTGAAGCTTTCTTT
TRBV4-1,NA,NA,TRBJ1-2,CASSQGQTENYGYTF,TGCGCCAGCAGCCAAGGTCAGACAGAAAACTATGGCTACACCTTC
TRBV28,NA,TRBD1,TRBJ1-5,CATIGQGYSEPQHF,TGTGCCACCATCGGACAGGGGTATAGTGAGCCCCAGCATTTT
TRBV12-3/TRBV12-4,NA,NA,TRBJ2-7,CASRTDASYEQYF,TGTGCCAGCAGGACTGACGCTTCCTACGAGCAGTACTTC